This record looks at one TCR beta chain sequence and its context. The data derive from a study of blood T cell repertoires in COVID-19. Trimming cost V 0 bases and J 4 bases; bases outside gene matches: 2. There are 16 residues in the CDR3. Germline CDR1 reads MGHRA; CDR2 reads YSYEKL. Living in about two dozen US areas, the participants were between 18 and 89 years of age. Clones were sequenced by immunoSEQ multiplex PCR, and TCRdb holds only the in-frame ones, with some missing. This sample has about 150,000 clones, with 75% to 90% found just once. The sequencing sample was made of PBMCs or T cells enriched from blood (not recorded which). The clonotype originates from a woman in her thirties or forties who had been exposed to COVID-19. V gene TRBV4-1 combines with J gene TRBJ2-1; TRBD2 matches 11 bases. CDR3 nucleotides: TGCGCCAGCAGCCAAGAGACTAGCGGGGCGTACAATGAGCAGTTCTTC. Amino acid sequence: CASSQETSGAYNEQFF.